Sequencing of this T cell receptor (beta chain) was carried out in a study of post-analysis software for immune sequencing data. Points from the study as a whole: The study found TRBV5-6, TRBV5-1 and TRBV20-1 among a few TRBV segments more frequent in patients than controls.

Incorporated into the TCR beta cDNA libraries were unique molecular identifiers, which served to reduce PCR and sequencing biases. TCRdb reanalysed the PCR reads using MiXCR and keeps one entry per CDR3 protein. Of about 620,000 distinct CDR3 sequences listed, roughly 45% are singletons. Trimming left V 6 bases short and J 6 bases short, with 13 bases between. Germline assignment: CDR1 LGHNT and CDR2 FRNRAP. The CDR3 is 13 residues long. This clonotype was seen only a few times. What it binds is unknown. The chain has TRBV12-5 and TRBJ2-3; the D gene is possibly TRBD2 (5 bases). The receptor comes from a girl aged 10-17 years with multiple sclerosis. Sequences were obtained from blood. The CDR3 loop reads CASGPLRGDTQYF. CDR3 nucleotides: TGTGCTAGTGGCCCCCTACGCGGGGATACGCAGTATTTT.